This T cell receptor (beta chain) was captured in a study of cytomegalovirus exposure and HLA in healthy donors. Regarding the study as a whole: Earlier analysis looked at TCR beta V segments, and most were productive about 90% or about 30% of the time. Cytomegalovirus association was listed for 150 or so TCR beta chains. V- and J-gene trimming in TCR beta was tied to a missense DCLRE1C variant by an analysis performed later.

Primers: 60 Vbeta forward and 13 Jbeta reverse. TCRdb's table, derived via immunoSEQ multiplex PCR, lists solely in-frame clones and lacks some. The data contain roughly 190,000 clones, over 80% of them singletons. Comment on this clone: The antigen remains undetermined.

The source of this sequence is a man aged 25-45 years in good health and CMV-seronegative. Sequencing was performed on PBMCs.

The CDR3 region is CSVEWGHEEAFF. In DNA, the CDR3 is TGCAGCGTTGAGTGGGGCCACGAGGAAGCTTTCTTT. This chain joins TRBV29-1 and TRBJ1-1, with D tentatively TRBD1 (5 bases). Trimming removed 3 bases from V and 8 bases from J, with 13 bases in between. In germline, CDR1 is SQVTM, CDR2 ANQGSEA. This CDR3 contains 12 residues.